The present TCR beta chain was sequenced within a study of cytomegalovirus exposure and HLA in healthy donors. Study background: The 110 million or so unique TCR beta sequences, from around 200 million T cells, were found by an earlier analysis. Whole-study results and caveats: V segments that were indistinguishable, TRBV6-2 and TRBV6-3 among them, were omitted from analysis. Most subjects had HLA-A and HLA-B alleles reportedly predicted accurately by TCR beta sequences.

PCR was performed using 60 Vbeta and 13 Jbeta primers. Clones were read by immunoSEQ multiplex PCR, and TCRdb kept only the in-frame ones, dropping some. The sample lists about 160,000 clones, approximately 70% occurring once. Details on this clone: The antigen is unknown.

Germline V lookup: CDR1 SGHAT, CDR2 FQNNGV. The CDR3 spans 18 residues. The V gene end was trimmed by 2 bases and the J gene end by 1 base; junction bases not matched to a gene: 8. Sequencing was done on a sample of PBMCs. This receptor was obtained from a middle-aged man in good health and CMV-seropositive. The chain combines TRBV11-2 with TRBJ2-6; 7 bases fit TRBD2. The CDR3 here is CASSLREGYPSGANVLTF. The CDR3 nucleotides are TGTGCCAGCAGCTTAAGGGAGGGATACCCTTCTGGGGCCAACGTCCTGACTTTC. The full variable domain, rest sourced from reference TRBV11-2 and TRBJ2-6, is EAGVAQSPRYKIIEKRQSVAFWCNPISGHATLYWYQQILGQGPKLLIQFQNNGVVDDSQLPKDRFSAERLKGVDSTLKIQPAKLEDSAVYLCASSLREGYPSGANVLTFGAGSRLTVL.